The 18 T cell receptor beta chains in this list originate from one sample, sequenced in a study of Tregs in tolerant kidney transplant recipients. Assay used: immunoSEQ multiplex PCR; TCRdb lists only in-frame clones, some missing. The table lists about 23,000 clones, with roughly 3.7% in the top ten. The nonmyeloablative bone marrow transplants came from related graft donors, with transient mixed chimerism. Material: CD4+ T cells from blood (PBMCs), obtained 6 months after the transplant. Receptor source: a human patient who received a combined kidney and bone marrow transplant. Some T cells here may be from the graft donor.

Concerning this clone: The read terminates 3 residues ahead of where the CDR3 ends, so the germline J gene completes it. This chain connects TRBV19 to TRBJ1-6, with 7 bases aligning to TRBD1. Looked up from germline, CDR1 is LNHDA and CDR2 is SQIVND (reference sequence). The CDR3 is 14 residues long. CDR3 DNA, as far as it was read: TGTGCCAGTAGTACCGGACAGGTCGCCGCCCCC. Its translation is CASSTGQVAAP. The whole CDR3 protein is CASSTGQVAAPLHF.

About this clone: The read ends 3 residues before the CDR3 terminus; that terminus is restored from the germline J gene. V and J are TRBV5-1 and TRBJ1-2; D perhaps matches TRBD1 (5 bases). CDR1 and CDR2 from the germline V gene are SGHRS and YFSETQ. The CDR3 contains 17 residues. The ends were cut back, 1 base at V and 3 bases at J, with 19 bases in the middle. Here the CDR3 reads CASSLSYGGVNDYGYTF. The covered CDR3 bases are TGCGCCAGCAGCTTGAGTTACGGAGGGGTGAACGACTATGGC.

About this clone itself: The read ends 3 residues shy of where the CDR3 ends; the end is completed using the germline J gene. V usage is TRBV20-1 and J usage is TRBJ2-1, with 10 bases lining up with TRBD1. Germline lookup yields CDR1 DFQATT and CDR2 SNEGSKA (reference sequence). V lost 6 bases, J lost 4 bases, and 6 bases stayed unmatched. The CDR3 is 14 amino acids. CDR3 amino acids: CSASRDRGYNEQFF. The sequenced part of the CDR3 DNA is TGCAGTGCCAGTAGGGACAGGGGATACAATGAG.

Concerning this clone itself: Read coverage stops 3 residues before the CDR3 terminus; the germline J gene supplies the remainder. V usage is TRBV20-1 and J usage is TRBJ1-5; 8 bases match TRBD1. V was pared by 5 bases and J by 2 bases, with 11 bases of the junction left unmatched. This CDR3 is built from 16 residues. The germline V gene has CDR1 DFQATT and CDR2 SNEGSKA (reference sequence). The CDR3 bases that were read are TGCAGTGCTCCTCGGACAGGGCGGGTGGGCAATCAGCCC. This gives the protein CSAPRTGRVGNQP. The whole CDR3 protein is CSAPRTGRVGNQPQHF.

To note about this clone: The CDR3 goes on 3 residues after the read ends, and that part is filled in from the germline J gene. The chain recombines TRBV7-8 with TRBJ1-3, with a possible D match to TRBD1 (6 bases). The V end was cut by 3 bases, the J end by 0 bases, with 9 bases between. This CDR3 comprises 15 residues. Germline values: CDR1 SGHVS, CDR2 FQNEAQ. The sequenced part of the CDR3 DNA is TGTGCCAGCAGCTTGACAGGAGCCTCTGGAAACACC. It specifies CASSLTGASGNT. The full CDR3 sequence reads CASSLTGASGNTIYF. The full variable domain, its missing parts supplied by reference TRBV7-8 and TRBJ1-3, is GAGVSQSPRYKVAKRGQDVALRCDPISGHVSLFWYQQALGQGPEFLTYFQNEAQLDKSGLPSDRFFAERPEGSVSTLKIQRTQQEDSAVYLCASSLTGASGNTIYFGEGSWLTVV.

CDR3 bases read: TGTGCCAGCAGCTTGGTACGGTCCGTCCGCTCACCC. Protein: CASSLVRSVRSP. The entire CDR3 sequence reads CASSLVRSVRSPLHF. This rearrangement joins TRBV5-6 to TRBJ1-6; D not resolved. The read terminates 3 residues before the CDR3 end, so the remaining end is supplied by the germline J gene. V dropped 0 bases and J dropped 10 bases, with 14 bases sitting between them. This CDR3 has 15 amino acids. Germline assignment: CDR1 SGHDT and CDR2 YYEEEE.

With regard to this clone: The read ends 3 residues early relative to the CDR3; the germline J gene fills the gap. The chain carries TRBV7-2 and TRBJ1-1, with D possibly TRBD1 on 6 matching bases. In germline, CDR1 is SGHTA, CDR2 FQGNSA. CDR3 size: 15 residues. V was cut by 3 bases and J by 1 base, with 12 bases left in between. CDR3 DNA, as far as it was read: TGTGCCAGCAGCTTTGTTGTCAGGGGGAACACTGAA. Its protein is CASSFVVRGNTE. The whole CDR3 is CASSFVVRGNTEAFF.

Notes on this clone: The read falls 3 residues short of the CDR3 end, and the missing part is taken from the germline J gene. This chain joins TRBV20-1 and TRBJ2-1; TRBD2 aligns across 12 bases. The V segment lost 2 bases and the J segment 0 bases; nucleotides outside the gene matches: 11. Germline V CDR1 and CDR2: DFQATT, SNEGSKA (reference sequence). CDR3 size: 19 residues. CDR3 loop: CSARRGLLAGGPSYNEQFF. CDR3 DNA (partial): TGCAGTGCTAGAAGGGGTCTGCTAGCGGGAGGGCCCTCCTACAATGAG.

Details on this clone: The read gets to within 3 residues of the CDR3 end, and the germline J gene fills in the rest. The chain recombines TRBV6-2 or TRBV6-3 with TRBJ2-2; the match to TRBD1 covers 10 bases. The germline gives CDR1 MNHEY, CDR2 SVGEGT. The V segment lost 6 bases and the J segment 4 bases; nucleotides outside the gene matches: 5. This CDR3 region has 15 residues. The CDR3 bases that were read are TGTGCCAGCAGCCCCCGACAGGGGGCCACCGGGGAG. It is translated as CASSPRQGATGE. The complete CDR3 reads CASSPRQGATGELFF.

Comment on this clone: The CDR3 goes on 3 residues after the read ends, and that part is filled in from the germline J gene. The genes are TRBV7-2 and TRBJ2-3; D perhaps matches TRBD1 (6 bases). V was cut by 0 bases and J by 5 bases, with 9 bases left in between. This CDR3 comprises 14 residues. Germline lookup yields CDR1 SGHTA and CDR2 FQGNSA. Incomplete CDR3 DNA: TGTGCCAGCAGCTTAGCCCCACAGGGAGATACG. It translates to CASSLAPQGDT. The whole CDR3 region reads CASSLAPQGDTQYF.

Concerning this clone itself: The observed sequence ends 3 residues before the CDR3 terminus, with the missing tail filled in from the germline J gene. This chain uses TRBV14 with TRBJ2-5, with 8 bases lining up with TRBD1. Losses at the gene ends were 3 bases for V and 5 bases for J; bases not matched to a gene: 2. This CDR3 spans 13 amino acids. CDR1 is SGHDN and CDR2 is FVKESK in the germline V gene. The CDR3: CASSHRTGETQYF. The sequenced CDR3 bases are TGTGCCAGCAGCCACAGGACAGGGGAGACC. The whole variable domain, remainder taken from reference TRBV14 and TRBJ2-5, is EAGVTQFPSHSVIEKGQTVTLRCDPISGHDNLYWYRRVMGKEIKFLLHFVKESKQDESGMPNNRFLAERTGGTYSTLKVQPAELEDSGVYFCASSHRTGETQYFGPGTRLLVL.

Worth noting for this clone: The missing CDR3 end, 3 residues past where the read stops, is filled in from the germline J gene. The chain uses TRBV18 and TRBJ1-1, with a weak D call TRBD1 (5 bases). Germline V gene data show CDR1 as KGHSH and CDR2 as LQKENI. This CDR3 comprises 12 residues. CDR3 amino acids: CASSGRGGEAFF. The covered CDR3 bases are TGTGCCAGTTCCGGAAGGGGCGGCGAA. The full variable domain, rest sourced from reference TRBV18 and TRBJ1-1, is NAGVMQNPRHLVRRRGQEARLRCSPMKGHSHVYWYRQLPEEGLKFMVYLQKENIIDESGMPKERFSAEFPKEGPSILRIQQVVRGDSAAYFCASSGRGGEAFFGQGTRLTVV.

The CDR3 bases that were read are TGTGCCAGCAGTGATTCACAGTACTACAATGAG. Translated, it gives CASSDSQYYNE. The full CDR3 protein is CASSDSQYYNEQFF. V and J are TRBV2 and TRBJ2-1, with D hard to call. The read terminates 3 residues before the CDR3 end, so the remaining end is supplied by the germline J gene. The V and J ends lost 3 bases and 3 bases respectively, with 9 bases between them. The CDR3 spans 14 residues. Per germline, CDR1 SNHLY and CDR2 FYNNEI.

With respect to this clone: Sequencing ends 3 residues short of the CDR3 end; the germline J gene provides the rest. V is TRBV6-2 or TRBV6-3 and J is TRBJ2-1; no firm D call. The germline V and J ends were trimmed by 9 bases and 0 bases, with 9 bases remaining between them. Germline lookup yields CDR1 MNHEY and CDR2 SVGEGT. The CDR3 totals 13 residues. CDR3 loop: CASKQFSYNEQFF. Incomplete CDR3 DNA: TGTGCCAGTAAACAGTTCTCCTACAATGAG.

The CDR3 sequence: CASSTLAWNTGELFF. The DNA read from the CDR3 is TGCGCCAGCAGCACCCTAGCTTGGAACACCGGGGAG. The genes are TRBV10-2 and TRBJ2-2; TRBD2 is a possible D gene (5 bases). The CDR3 goes on 3 residues after the read ends, and that part is filled in from the germline J gene. Between the trimmed V and J ends, which lost 6 bases and 1 base, there was a span of 12 bases. The CDR3 totals 15 residues. Germline CDR1 WSHSY, CDR2 SAAADI.

Points on this clone: The CDR3 end lies 3 residues beyond the end of the read and is filled in from the germline J gene. The V gene is TRBV4-1, the J gene TRBJ1-2; 9 positions match TRBD1. Germline lookup yields CDR1 MGHRA and CDR2 YSYEKL. J was trimmed by 3 bases and V by 1 base; bases with no gene match: 6. The CDR3 runs 16 residues. The part of the CDR3 DNA that was read is TGCGCCAGCAGCCAAGGAACAGGGGGCGCTCACTATGGC. Translated: CASSQGTGGAHYG. The CDR3 as a whole reads CASSQGTGGAHYGYTF.

On this clone: The observed sequence ends 3 residues before the CDR3 terminus, with the missing tail filled in from the germline J gene. The chain joins TRBV7-2 to TRBJ2-5; no clear D. Per the germline V gene, CDR1 is SGHTA and CDR2 is FQGNSA. V dropped 5 bases and J dropped 3 bases, with 7 bases sitting between them. The CDR3 runs 12 residues. The CDR3 loop is CASSRAKETQYF. CDR3 DNA, as far as it was read: TGTGCCAGCAGCAGGGCGAAAGAGACC.

As for this clone: The missing CDR3 end, 3 residues past where the read stops, is filled in from the germline J gene. The gene calls are TRBV19 and TRBJ2-7; 7 bases agree with TRBD2. Germline trimming cut 6 bases from V and 1 base from J; bases unmatched to any gene: 6. Germline assignment: CDR1 LNHDA and CDR2 SQIVND (reference sequence). This CDR3 region has 14 residues. The CDR3 spells CASRLRGGSYEQYF. The part of the CDR3 DNA that was read is TGTGCCAGTAGATTACGGGGAGGGTCCTACGAG. Full variable domain (missing parts from reference TRBV19 and TRBJ2-7): DGGITQSPKYLFRKEGQNVTLSCEQNLNHDAMYWYRQDPGQGLRLIYYSQIVNDFQKGDIAEGYSVSREKKESFPLTVTSAQKNPTAFYLCASRLRGGSYEQYFGPGTRLTVT.